The 26 T cell receptor beta chains below were found in one sample sequenced in a study of shared clonotypes between healthy human individuals. Sequenced by immunoSEQ multiplex PCR; TCRdb stores in-frame clones only, minus some. The sample carries about 2.2 million clones, 85% to 95% recorded once. CD45RO-negative cells were positively selected for CCR7, leaving out terminally differentiated effector memory CD45RA+ cells. Sequencing used naive CD8+ T cells from PBMCs. The source is a young man in good health. Some clones in this sample may be carry-over from other donors' samples.

The chain joins TRBV7-9 to TRBJ2-5, with D maybe TRBD1 (6 bases). This CDR3 has 16 residues. Trimming shortened V by 6 bases and J by 5 bases, and 22 bases separated the two germline ends. From germline, CDR1 is SEHNR and CDR2 FQNEAQ (reference sequence). The chain's CDR3 is CASSGRPDPGEETQYF. The CDR3 coding sequence is TGTGCCAGCAGTGGACGGCCGGACCCAGGGGAGGAGACCCAGTACTTC.

For this clone: This same CDR3 is encoded by further DNA sequences in the sample. The CDR3 reads CASSYSEGYNEQFF. The DNA for the CDR3 is TGTGCCAGCAGTTACTCGGAGGGATACAATGAGCAGTTCTTC. The V gene is TRBV6-6, the J gene TRBJ2-1, with a weak D call TRBD2 (6 bases). V was clipped by 0 bases and J by 4 bases, with 7 bases between them. In germline, CDR1 is MNHNY, CDR2 SVGAGI (reference sequence). CDR3 length: 14 residues.

The chain joins TRBV5-1 to TRBJ2-7; 7 bases match TRBD1. The V gene's germline CDR1 is SGHRS and CDR2 YFSETQ. J lost 4 bases, V lost 0 bases, and 4 bases had no gene match. This CDR3 has 14 amino acids. Here the CDR3 reads CASSLEAGGYEQYF. DNA for the CDR3: TGCGCCAGCAGCTTGGAGGCAGGGGGATACGAGCAGTACTTC.

The V call is TRBV4-1, the J call TRBJ1-2; 9 bases agree with TRBD1. This CDR3 region has 16 residues. With 3 bases clipped from V and 4 bases from J, the junction kept 9 bases outside the gene matches. The germline V gene encodes CDR1 MGHRA and CDR2 YSYEKL. The CDR3 bases are TGCGCCAGCAGCCACCTGGGACAGGGACTATCCTATGGCTACACCTTC. Translated: CASSHLGQGLSYGYTF.

This chain uses TRBV29-1 with TRBJ2-3, with 10 nucleotides matching TRBD2. The CDR3 has 19 residues. The germline gives CDR1 SQVTM, CDR2 ANQGSEA. J lost 3 bases, V lost 4 bases, and 19 bases had no gene match. Here the CDR3 reads CSVVGLIELAGYNTDTQYF. The DNA of the CDR3 is TGCAGCGTTGTTGGTCTTATAGAACTAGCGGGATATAATACAGATACGCAGTATTTT.

The V and J genes are TRBV9 and TRBJ2-5; TRBD1 agrees at 8 bases. The DNA end lines up better with TRBJ2-7; the J call may be wrong. The CDR3 length is 14 residues. The V gene's germline CDR1 is SGDLS and CDR2 YYNGEE. DNA of the CDR3: TGTGCCAGCAGCGCGGACAGGGAGTATAACGAGCAGTACTTC. This gives the protein CASSADREYNEQYF.

On this clone: This same CDR3 is encoded by further DNA sequences in the sample. The chain joins TRBV7-8 to TRBJ1-1; weak D call: TRBD1 (6 bases). The CDR3 has 14 amino acids. Trimming shortened V by 0 bases and J by 5 bases, and 10 bases separated the two germline ends. CDR1 is SGHVS, CDR2 FQNEAQ, per germline. CDR3: CASSLAGGRTEAFF. As DNA, the CDR3 is TGTGCCAGCAGCTTAGCGGGGGGGCGGACTGAAGCTTTCTTT.

This clone was recorded only once. The chain employs TRBV10-3 and TRBJ2-1; no clear D. The CDR3 has 17 amino acids. V lost 0 bases, J lost 0 bases, and 12 bases lay in between. The germline V gene has CDR1 ENHRY and CDR2 SYGVKD. The CDR3 reads CAISESPSSSSYNEQFF. CDR3 in DNA: TGTGCCATCAGTGAGTCGCCCTCCTCGAGCTCCTACAATGAGCAGTTCTTC.

V gene TRBV7-9 combines with J gene TRBJ2-7, with 7 nucleotides matching TRBD1. Germline V CDR1 and CDR2: SEHNR, FQNEAQ (reference sequence). The ends lost 5 bases at V and 3 bases at J; junction bases unmatched: 10. This CDR3 contains 15 residues. CDR3 in amino acids: CASSGTVQGNYEQYF. The CDR3 DNA reads TGTGCCAGCAGCGGGACGGTACAGGGGAACTACGAGCAGTACTTC.

The rearrangement joins TRBV2 to TRBJ2-1; 7 bases agree with TRBD2. CDR1 is SNHLY and CDR2 is FYNNEI in the germline V gene. The CDR3 consists of 15 residues. The junction had 7 bases not matched to a gene; V was cut back by 1 base and J by 7 bases. The CDR3 DNA reads TGTGCCAGCAGTGAAGTCGCGGGAGTCGTAAATGAGCAGTTCTTC. Its translation: CASSEVAGVVNEQFF.

The V call is TRBV7-8, the J call TRBJ1-1; D not resolved. The germline V gene has CDR1 SGHVS and CDR2 FQNEAQ. V was cut by 4 bases and J by 1 base, with 13 bases left in between. The CDR3 covers 15 residues. The CDR3 protein is CASSWARAPNTEAFF. The CDR3 region has the DNA TGTGCCAGCAGCTGGGCTAGGGCTCCGAACACTGAAGCTTTCTTT.

This chain joins TRBV13 and TRBJ2-7; D is tentatively TRBD1 or TRBD2 (6 bases each). The CDR3 spans 15 residues. Per the germline V gene, CDR1 is PRHDT and CDR2 is FYEKMQ (reference sequence). V shed 1 base and J shed 3 bases, with 13 bases lying between them. The CDR3 protein is CASSLAGGRGYEQYF. As DNA, the CDR3 is TGTGCCAGCAGCTTAGCCGGGGGCCGCGGCTACGAGCAGTACTTC.

The chain employs TRBV27 and TRBJ2-1, with D tentatively TRBD1 (5 bases). This CDR3 is built from 16 residues. Germline CDR1 reads MNHEY; CDR2 reads SMNVEV (reference sequence). Trimming left V 1 base short and J 0 bases short, with 10 bases between. The CDR3 sequence: CASSLWGRSSYNEQFF. The CDR3 nucleotides are TGTGCCAGCAGTTTATGGGGCAGGAGCTCCTACAATGAGCAGTTCTTC.

The rearrangement uses TRBV5-4 and TRBJ1-2; TRBD1 might be the D (5 bases). The CDR3 extends over 16 amino acids. V was shortened by 0 bases and J by 3 bases, with 15 bases between the two germline ends. The germline V gene has CDR1 SGHNT and CDR2 YYREEE (reference sequence). The chain's CDR3 is CASSLVPGGVDYGYTF. The DNA for the CDR3 is TGTGCCAGCAGCTTGGTGCCGGGGGGTGTCGACTATGGCTACACCTTC.

This clone was picked up one time. The V and J genes are TRBV7-9 and TRBJ2-1; the match to TRBD1 covers 10 bases. This CDR3 contains 12 residues. Germline lookup yields CDR1 SEHNR and CDR2 FQNEAQ (reference sequence). Trimming at V came to 0 bases and at J to 15 bases, leaving 2 bases not matched to a gene. CDR3 DNA: TGTGCCAGCAGCTTAGCGGACAGGGGGAGGTTCTTC. It yields the protein CASSLADRGRFF. Variable domain in full (rest from reference TRBV7-9 and TRBJ2-1): DTGVSQNPRHKITKRGQNVTFRCDPISEHNRLYWYRQTLGQGPEFLTYFQNEAQLEKSRLLSDRFSAERPKGSFSTLEIQRTEQGDSAMYLCASSLADRGRFFGPGTRLTVL.

CDR3 in amino acids: CASSYGPEWEPQHF. In DNA, the CDR3 is TGTGCCAGCAGCTACGGTCCGGAATGGGAGCCCCAGCATTTT. This sequence joins TRBV7-9 and TRBJ1-5; D gene ambiguous. Trimming took off 4 bases at V and 8 bases at J, with 15 bases between the two ends. The CDR3 is made up of 14 amino acids. Germline CDR1 reads SEHNR; CDR2 reads FQNEAQ (reference sequence).

Only one count was recorded for this clone. The chain recombines TRBV29-1 with TRBJ2-7; 15 positions match TRBD2. This CDR3 comprises 15 residues. Germline-derived CDR1 and CDR2 are SQVTM and ANQGSEA. Losses at the gene ends were 4 bases for V and 5 bases for J; bases not matched to a gene: 6. The CDR3 is CSVAWTSGRADEQYF. The CDR3 bases are TGCAGCGTTGCCTGGACTAGCGGGAGGGCCGACGAGCAGTACTTC.

The J gene is TRBJ2-1, the V gene TRBV28, with 7 bases identical to TRBD2. The CDR3 is 13 residues long. CDR1 is MDHEN, CDR2 SYDVKM, per germline. V was clipped by 5 bases and J by 9 bases; unmatched bases: 7. This CDR3 is CASSPPGGGEQFF. The CDR3 bases are TGTGCCAGCAGTCCCCCGGGGGGAGGTGAGCAGTTCTTC.

The genes are TRBV15 and TRBJ1-3; TRBD1 is a possible D gene (5 bases). The length of the CDR3 is 18 residues. Germline V CDR1 and CDR2: LNHNV, YYDKDF (reference sequence). Trimming removed 0 bases at V and 1 base at J, with 16 bases between. The CDR3 spells CATSRDRGWRDSGNTIYF. DNA of the CDR3: TGTGCCACCAGCAGAGATAGGGGCTGGAGGGATTCTGGAAACACCATATATTTT.

This chain uses TRBV7-9 with TRBJ1-2; 9 bases agree with TRBD1. In germline, CDR1 is SEHNR, CDR2 FQNEAQ (reference sequence). Trimming at V came to 5 bases and at J to 6 bases, leaving 13 bases not matched to a gene. The CDR3 extends over 16 amino acids. The CDR3 loop is CASSRDRAFGEHGYTF. The CDR3 DNA sequence: TGTGCCAGCAGCCGGGACAGGGCGTTTGGAGAACATGGCTACACCTTC. Full variable domain (outside the CDR3, taken from reference TRBV7-9 and TRBJ1-2): DTGVSQNPRHKITKRGQNVTFRCDPISEHNRLYWYRQTLGQGPEFLTYFQNEAQLEKSRLLSDRFSAERPKGSFSTLEIQRTEQGDSAMYLCASSRDRAFGEHGYTFGSGTRLTVV.

CDR3 DNA: TGTGCCAGCAGTTTAAGGGGGGGACCCAAATTTAGCACAGATACGCAGTATTTT. This sequence encodes CASSLRGGPKFSTDTQYF. The V and J genes are TRBV28 and TRBJ2-3; maybe TRBD2 (7 bases). The CDR3 contains 18 residues. CDR1 MDHEN and CDR2 SYDVKM come from the germline V gene. Trimming pared 2 bases from V and 0 bases from J, leaving 18 bases between.

The chain links TRBV29-1 to TRBJ2-1; unclear D gene. The CDR3 covers 12 residues. Per the germline V gene, CDR1 is SQVTM and CDR2 is ANQGSEA. V was pared by 0 bases and J by 13 bases, with 13 bases between. The CDR3 coding sequence is TGCAGCGTTGAAGAAGGAAGCTCGAGACAGTTCTTC. This translates into CSVEEGSSRQFF.

Points on this clone: Distinct nucleotide sequences in the sample also encode this CDR3. J is TRBJ1-5 and V is TRBV15, with TRBD1 as a possible D gene (5 bases). Germline loops: CDR1 LNHNV, CDR2 YYDKDF (reference sequence). CDR3 length equals 15 residues. With 3 bases removed from V and 3 bases from J, the gap between germline ends came to 12 bases. CDR3 in DNA: TGTGCCACCAGCAGGGACCGGGGCCCCAATCAGCCCCAGCATTTT. This gives the protein CATSRDRGPNQPQHF.

The rearrangement joins TRBV7-9 to TRBJ1-1, with 7 bases that match TRBD1. CDR3 size: 15 residues. Per the germline V gene, CDR1 is SEHNR and CDR2 is FQNEAQ (reference sequence). Trimming cost V 3 bases and J 0 bases; bases outside gene matches: 4. The CDR3 nucleotides read TGTGCCAGCAGCTTTCAGGGGGGGATGAACACTGAAGCTTTCTTT. Translation: CASSFQGGMNTEAFF.

This clone was observed once. The chain employs TRBV19 and TRBJ2-7; TRBD2 matches 7 bases. This CDR3 is 14 amino acids long. V lost 3 bases to trimming and J lost 5 bases; unmatched junction nucleotides: 7. Germline V gene sequence: CDR1 LNHDA, CDR2 SQIVND (reference sequence). CDR3 loop: CASSIRLAGNEQYF. CDR3 sequence (DNA): TGTGCCAGTAGTATTCGCTTAGCGGGCAACGAGCAGTACTTC.

J is TRBJ1-1 and V is TRBV29-1, with TRBD1 identical over 8 bases. The CDR3 length is 15 residues. The V segment lost 3 bases and the J segment 1 base; nucleotides outside the gene matches: 7. Germline values: CDR1 SQVTM, CDR2 ANQGSEA. CDR3 amino acids: CSVERTDRGNTEAFF. The CDR3 nucleotides read TGCAGCGTTGAGAGAACCGACAGGGGGAACACTGAAGCTTTCTTT.